This T cell receptor beta chain was sequenced in a study of beta chain features in type 1 diabetes. About the research overall: Investigators examined some 100 million sorted cells across all samples. Whole-study results and caveats: Possible PCR preference for shorter templates applied equally to patients and controls. All four CD4+ subsets from Type 1 diabetes patients carried moderately but significantly shorter TCRB CDR3s.

cDNA synthesis used the whole RNA isolate, giving expressed TCRB sequences. Here immunoSEQ multiplex PCR was the method, and the copy in TCRdb shows in-frame clones only, minus some. The repertoire consists of 600,000 to 700,000 clones, with 12% occurring once and the leading ten covering more than 0.1%. The V and J ends lost 0 bases and 7 bases respectively, with 4 bases between them. This CDR3 has 13 residues. CDR1 and CDR2 from the germline V gene are SNHLY and FYNNEI. Each of the CD4+ naive, central memory, regulatory and stem cell-like memory populations was sorted via CD45RO/CCR7/CD25/CD127/CD95/CD27. Remarks on this clone: Its antigen is unidentified.

The sequence derives from a man aged 25 to 45 with type 1 diabetes. V usage is TRBV2 and J usage is TRBJ1-6; D unresolved. Sample: naive CD4+ T cells from blood. The CDR3 nucleotides read TGTGCCAGCAGTGAAGCTAGGAATTCACCCCTCCACTTT. Translation: CASSEARNSPLHF.